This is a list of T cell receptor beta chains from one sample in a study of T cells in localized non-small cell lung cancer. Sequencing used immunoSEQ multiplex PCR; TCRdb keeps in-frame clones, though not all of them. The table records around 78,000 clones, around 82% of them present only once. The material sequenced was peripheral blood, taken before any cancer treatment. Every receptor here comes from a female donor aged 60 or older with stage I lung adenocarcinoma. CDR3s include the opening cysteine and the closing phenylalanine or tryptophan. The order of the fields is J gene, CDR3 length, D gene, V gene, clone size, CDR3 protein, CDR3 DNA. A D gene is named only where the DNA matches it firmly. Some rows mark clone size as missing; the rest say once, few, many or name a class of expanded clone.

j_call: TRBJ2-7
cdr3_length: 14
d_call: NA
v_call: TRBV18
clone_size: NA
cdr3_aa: CASSLGDTSYEQYF
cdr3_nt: TGTGCCAGCTCACTTGGGGACACCTCCTACGAGCAGTACTTC

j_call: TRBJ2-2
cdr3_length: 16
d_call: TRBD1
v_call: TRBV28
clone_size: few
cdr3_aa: CASSFPGTGGTGELFF
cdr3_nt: TGTGCCAGCAGCTTTCCCGGGACAGGCGGTACCGGGGAGCTGTTTTTT

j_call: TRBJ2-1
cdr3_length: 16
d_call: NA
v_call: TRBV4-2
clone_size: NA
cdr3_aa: CASSQLPVGGGTEQFF
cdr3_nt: TGTGCCAGCAGCCAACTCCCTGTCGGAGGGGGCACTGAGCAGTTCTTC

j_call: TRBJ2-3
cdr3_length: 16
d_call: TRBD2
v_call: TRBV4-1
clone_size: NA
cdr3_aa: CASSQDFGTRTDTQYF
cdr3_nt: TGCGCCAGCAGCCAAGATTTTGGGACTAGAACAGATACGCAGTATTTT

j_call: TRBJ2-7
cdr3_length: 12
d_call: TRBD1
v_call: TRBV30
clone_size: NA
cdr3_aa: CAWGNRGYEQYF
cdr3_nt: TGTGCCTGGGGAAACAGGGGCTACGAGCAGTACTTC

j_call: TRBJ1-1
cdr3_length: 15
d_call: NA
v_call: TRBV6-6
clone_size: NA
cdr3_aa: CASSYPWDENTEAFF
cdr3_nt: TGTGCCAGCAGTTACCCTTGGGACGAGAACACTGAAGCTTTCTTT

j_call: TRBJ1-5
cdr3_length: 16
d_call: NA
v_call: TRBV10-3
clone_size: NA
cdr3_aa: CATQTEGQALNQPLHF
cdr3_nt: TGTGCCACCCAAACGGAGGGACAAGCACTAAATCAGCCCCTGCATTTT

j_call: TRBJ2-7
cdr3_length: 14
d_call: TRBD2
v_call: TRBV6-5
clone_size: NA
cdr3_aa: CASSSSGTSGEQYF
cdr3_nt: TGTGCCAGCAGTTCATCCGGGACTAGCGGCGAGCAGTACTTC

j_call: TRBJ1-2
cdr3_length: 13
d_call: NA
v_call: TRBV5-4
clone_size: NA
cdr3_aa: CASRGGNLYGYTF
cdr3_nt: TGTGCCAGCAGAGGGGGTAACCTTTATGGCTACACCTTC

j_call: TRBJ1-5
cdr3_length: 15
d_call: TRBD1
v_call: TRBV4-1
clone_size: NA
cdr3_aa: CASSQAEGADQPQHF
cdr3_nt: TGCGCCAGCAGCCAAGCAGAGGGGGCCGATCAGCCCCAGCATTTT

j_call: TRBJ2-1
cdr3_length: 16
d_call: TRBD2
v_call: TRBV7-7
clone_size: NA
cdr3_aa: CASSLSSGGSYNEQFF
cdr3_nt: TGTGCTAGCAGCTTAAGTTCGGGGGGCTCCTACAATGAGCAGTTCTTC

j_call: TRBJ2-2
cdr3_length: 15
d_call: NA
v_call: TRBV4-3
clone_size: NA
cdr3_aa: CASSHLQGTAGELFF
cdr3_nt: TGCGCCAGCAGCCATCTACAGGGAACGGCCGGGGAGCTGTTTTTT

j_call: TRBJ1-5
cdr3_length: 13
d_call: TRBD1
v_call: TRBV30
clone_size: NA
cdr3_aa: CATGQGLRQPQHF
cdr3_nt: TGTGCCACTGGACAGGGTCTTCGACAGCCCCAGCATTTT

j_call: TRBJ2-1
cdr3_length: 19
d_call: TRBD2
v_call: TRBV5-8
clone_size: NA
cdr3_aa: CASSLAGLAGGVSYNEQFF
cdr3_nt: TGTGCCAGCAGCTTGGCCGGACTAGCGGGAGGGGTTTCCTACAATGAGCAGTTCTTC

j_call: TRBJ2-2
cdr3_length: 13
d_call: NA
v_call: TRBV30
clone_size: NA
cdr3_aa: CAWKVLDTGELFF
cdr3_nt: TGTGCCTGGAAGGTTTTGGACACCGGGGAGCTGTTTTTT

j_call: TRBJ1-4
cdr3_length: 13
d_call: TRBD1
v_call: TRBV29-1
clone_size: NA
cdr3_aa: CSVTGALNEKLFF
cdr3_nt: TGCAGCGTCACAGGGGCCCTTAATGAAAAACTGTTTTTT

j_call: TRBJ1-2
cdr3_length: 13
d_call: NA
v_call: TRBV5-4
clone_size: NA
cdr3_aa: CASSLSTNYGYTF
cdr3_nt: TGTGCCAGCAGTTTGAGCACTAACTATGGCTACACCTTC

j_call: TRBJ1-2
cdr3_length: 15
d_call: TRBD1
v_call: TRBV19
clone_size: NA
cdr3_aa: CASSSLGTDNYGYTF
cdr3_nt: TGTGCCAGTAGTTCGCTCGGGACAGACAACTATGGCTACACCTTC

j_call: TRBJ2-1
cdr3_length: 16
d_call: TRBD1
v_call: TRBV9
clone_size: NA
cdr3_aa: CASSVWGQADYNEQFF
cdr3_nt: TGTGCCAGCAGCGTATGGGGACAGGCCGACTACAATGAGCAGTTCTTC

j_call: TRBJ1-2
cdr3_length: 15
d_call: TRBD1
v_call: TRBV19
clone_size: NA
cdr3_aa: CASSVPGQGNYGYTF
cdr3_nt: TGTGCCAGTAGTGTACCGGGACAGGGGAACTATGGCTACACCTTC

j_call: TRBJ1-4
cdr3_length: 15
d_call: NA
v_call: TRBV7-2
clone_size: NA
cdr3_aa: CASSLFIGGKEKLFF
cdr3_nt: TGTGCCAGCAGCTTATTCATAGGAGGAAAGGAAAAACTGTTTTTT

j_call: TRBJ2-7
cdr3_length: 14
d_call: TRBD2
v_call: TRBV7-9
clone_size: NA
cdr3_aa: CASSLMRESGEQYF
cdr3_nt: TGTGCCAGCAGCTTAATGCGGGAGTCTGGAGAGCAGTACTTC

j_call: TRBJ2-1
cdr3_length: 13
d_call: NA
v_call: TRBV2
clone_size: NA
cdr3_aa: CASSEVTSTEQFF
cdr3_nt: TGTGCCAGCAGTGAAGTAACGAGCACCGAGCAGTTCTTC

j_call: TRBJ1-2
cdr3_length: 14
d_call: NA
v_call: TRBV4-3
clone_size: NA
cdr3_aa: CASSALAGTGGYTF
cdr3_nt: TGCGCCAGCTCTGCCTTAGCCGGGACTGGTGGCTACACCTTC

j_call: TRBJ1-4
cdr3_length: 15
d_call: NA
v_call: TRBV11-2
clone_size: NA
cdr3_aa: CASSSRQWVNEKLFF
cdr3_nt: TGTGCCAGCAGCAGCCGACAGTGGGTTAATGAAAAACTGTTTTTT

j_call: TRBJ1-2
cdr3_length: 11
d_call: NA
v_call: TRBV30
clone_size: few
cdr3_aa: CAWSEDYGYTF
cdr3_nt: TGTGCCTGGAGTGAAGACTATGGCTACACCTTC

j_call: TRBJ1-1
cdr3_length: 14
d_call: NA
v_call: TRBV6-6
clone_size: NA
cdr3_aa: CASTGDGMNTEAFF
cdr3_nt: TGTGCCAGCACCGGGGATGGGATGAACACTGAAGCTTTCTTT

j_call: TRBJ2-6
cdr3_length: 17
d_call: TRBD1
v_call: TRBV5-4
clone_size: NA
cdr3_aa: CASSAAGGRSGANVLTF
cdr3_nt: TGTGCCAGCAGCGCGGCAGGGGGACGCTCTGGGGCCAACGTCCTGACTTTC

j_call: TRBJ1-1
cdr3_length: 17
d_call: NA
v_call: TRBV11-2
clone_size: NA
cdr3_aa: CASSSRPDSQQNTEAFF
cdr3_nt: TGTGCCAGCAGCTCTCGGCCGGACAGCCAGCAAAACACTGAAGCTTTCTTT

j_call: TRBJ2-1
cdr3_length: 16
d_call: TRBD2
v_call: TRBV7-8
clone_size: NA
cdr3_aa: CASSKTSGSSYNEQFF
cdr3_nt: TGTGCCAGCAGCAAGACTAGCGGCAGCTCCTACAATGAGCAGTTCTTC

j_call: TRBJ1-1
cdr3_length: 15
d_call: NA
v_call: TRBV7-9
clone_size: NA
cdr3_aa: CASSLETGQNTEAFF
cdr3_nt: TGTGCCAGCAGCTTGGAAACGGGACAGAACACTGAAGCTTTCTTT

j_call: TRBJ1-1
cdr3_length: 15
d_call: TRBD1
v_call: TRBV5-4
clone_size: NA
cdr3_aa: CASSLGGTGDSEAFF
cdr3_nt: TGTGCCAGCAGCTTGGGAGGGACAGGGGACTCTGAAGCTTTCTTT

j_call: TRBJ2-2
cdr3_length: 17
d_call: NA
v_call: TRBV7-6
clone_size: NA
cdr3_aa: CASSPRALPGSTGELFF
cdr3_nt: TGTGCCAGCAGCCCTCGAGCGTTGCCAGGTTCCACCGGGGAGCTGTTTTTT

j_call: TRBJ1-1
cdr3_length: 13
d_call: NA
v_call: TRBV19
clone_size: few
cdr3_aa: CASSIGLLPEVFF
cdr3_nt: TGTGCCAGTAGTATAGGCCTCCTACCCGAAGTTTTCTTT

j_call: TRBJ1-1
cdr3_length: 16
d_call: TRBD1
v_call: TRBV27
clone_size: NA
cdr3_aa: CASSRDRVMDGTEAFF
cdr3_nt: TGTGCCAGTAGCCGGGACAGGGTAATGGATGGCACTGAAGCTTTCTTT

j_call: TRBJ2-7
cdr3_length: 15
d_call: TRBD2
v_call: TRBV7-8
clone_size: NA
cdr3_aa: CASSLGPSGGYEQYF
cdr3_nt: TGTGCCAGCAGCTTAGGCCCTAGCGGAGGCTACGAGCAGTACTTC

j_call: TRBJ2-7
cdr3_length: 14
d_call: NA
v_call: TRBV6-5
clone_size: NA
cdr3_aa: CASRPRGGGYDQYF
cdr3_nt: TGTGCCAGCAGACCAAGGGGCGGTGGGTACGATCAGTACTTC

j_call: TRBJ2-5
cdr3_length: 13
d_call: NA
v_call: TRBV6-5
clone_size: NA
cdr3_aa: CASRREAHETQYF
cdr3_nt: TGTGCCAGCAGGAGGGAGGCTCATGAGACCCAGTACTTC

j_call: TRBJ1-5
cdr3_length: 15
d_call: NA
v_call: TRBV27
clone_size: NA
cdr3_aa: CASSLYGESNQPQHF
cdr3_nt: TGTGCCAGCAGTTTATATGGGGAAAGCAATCAGCCCCAGCATTTT

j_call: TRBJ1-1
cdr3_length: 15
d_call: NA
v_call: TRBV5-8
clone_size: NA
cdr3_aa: CASSERLGWSTEAFF
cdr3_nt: TGTGCCAGCAGCGAACGACTTGGGTGGAGCACTGAAGCTTTCTTT

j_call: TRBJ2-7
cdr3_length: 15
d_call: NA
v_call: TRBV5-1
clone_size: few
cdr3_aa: CASSATGTHLYEQYF
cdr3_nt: TGCGCCAGCAGCGCTACCGGGACCCACCTTTACGAGCAGTACTTC

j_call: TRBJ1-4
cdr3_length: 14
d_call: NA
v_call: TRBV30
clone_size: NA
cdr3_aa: CAADSGTLNEKLFF
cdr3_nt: TGTGCCGCAGACTCCGGGACGCTGAATGAAAAACTGTTTTTT

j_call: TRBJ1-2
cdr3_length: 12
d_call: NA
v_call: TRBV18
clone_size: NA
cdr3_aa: CASSFVDYGYTF
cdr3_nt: TGTGCCAGCTCCTTCGTGGACTATGGCTACACCTTC

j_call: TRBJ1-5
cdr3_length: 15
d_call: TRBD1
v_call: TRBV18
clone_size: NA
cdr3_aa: CASSSRQGSNQPQHF
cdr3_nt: TGTGCCAGCTCATCGAGACAGGGTAGCAATCAGCCCCAGCATTTT

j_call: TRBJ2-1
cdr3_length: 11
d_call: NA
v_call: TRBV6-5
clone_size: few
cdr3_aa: CASSTSNEQFF
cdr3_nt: TGTGCCAGCAGTACCAGTAATGAGCAGTTCTTC

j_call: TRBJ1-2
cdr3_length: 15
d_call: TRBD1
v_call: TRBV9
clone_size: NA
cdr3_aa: CASSVGGGLRNGYTF
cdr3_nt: TGTGCCAGCAGCGTAGGAGGGGGCTTGAGGAATGGCTACACCTTC

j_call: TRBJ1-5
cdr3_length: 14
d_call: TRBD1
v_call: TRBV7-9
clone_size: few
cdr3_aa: CASSLGQENQPQHF
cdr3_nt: TGTGCCAGCAGCTTGGGACAGGAAAATCAGCCCCAGCATTTT

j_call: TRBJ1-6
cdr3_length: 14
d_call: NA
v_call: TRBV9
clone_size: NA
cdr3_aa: CASSVGPHNSPLHF
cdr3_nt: TGTGCCAGCAGCGTAGGACCCCATAATTCACCCCTCCACTTT

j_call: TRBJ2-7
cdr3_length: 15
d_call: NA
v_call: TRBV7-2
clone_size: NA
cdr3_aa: CASSLAPREAHEQYF
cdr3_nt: TGTGCCAGCAGCTTAGCGCCCCGGGAAGCCCACGAGCAGTACTTC

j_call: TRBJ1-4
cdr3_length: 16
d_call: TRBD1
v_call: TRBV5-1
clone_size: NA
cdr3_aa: CASSLEGTGANEKLFF
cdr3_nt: TGCGCCAGCAGCTTGGAGGGGACAGGGGCCAATGAAAAACTGTTTTTT

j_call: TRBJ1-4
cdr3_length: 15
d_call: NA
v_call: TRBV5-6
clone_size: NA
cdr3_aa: CASRARGAPNEKLFF
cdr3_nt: TGTGCCAGCAGGGCGCGAGGGGCACCTAATGAAAAACTGTTTTTT